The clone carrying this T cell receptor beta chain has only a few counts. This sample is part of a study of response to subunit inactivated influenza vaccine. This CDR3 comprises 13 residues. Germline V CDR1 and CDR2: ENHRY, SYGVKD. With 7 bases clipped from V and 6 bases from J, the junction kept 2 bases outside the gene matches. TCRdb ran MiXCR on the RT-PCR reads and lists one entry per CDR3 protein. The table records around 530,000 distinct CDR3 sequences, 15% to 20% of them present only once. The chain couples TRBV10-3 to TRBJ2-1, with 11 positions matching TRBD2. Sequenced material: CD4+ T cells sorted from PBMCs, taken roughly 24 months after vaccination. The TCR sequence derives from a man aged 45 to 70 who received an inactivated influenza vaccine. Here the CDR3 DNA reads TGTGCCATCAAGGGACTAGCGGCCAATGAGCAGTTCTTC. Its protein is CAIKGLAANEQFF.